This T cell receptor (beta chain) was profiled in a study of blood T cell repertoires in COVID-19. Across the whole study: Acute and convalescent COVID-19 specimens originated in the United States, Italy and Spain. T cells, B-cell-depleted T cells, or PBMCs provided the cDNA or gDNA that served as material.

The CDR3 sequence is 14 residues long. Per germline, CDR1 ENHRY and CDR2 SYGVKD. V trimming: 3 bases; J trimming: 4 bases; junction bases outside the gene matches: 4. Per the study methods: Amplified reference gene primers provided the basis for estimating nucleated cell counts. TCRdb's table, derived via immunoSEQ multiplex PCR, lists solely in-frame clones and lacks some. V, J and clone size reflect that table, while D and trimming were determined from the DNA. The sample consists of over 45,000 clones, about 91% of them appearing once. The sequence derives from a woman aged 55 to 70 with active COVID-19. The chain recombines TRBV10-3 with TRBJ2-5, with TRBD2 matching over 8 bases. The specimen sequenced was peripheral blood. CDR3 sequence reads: CAISDGLASETQYF. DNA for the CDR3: TGTGCCATCAGTGACGGACTAGCCTCAGAGACCCAGTACTTC.